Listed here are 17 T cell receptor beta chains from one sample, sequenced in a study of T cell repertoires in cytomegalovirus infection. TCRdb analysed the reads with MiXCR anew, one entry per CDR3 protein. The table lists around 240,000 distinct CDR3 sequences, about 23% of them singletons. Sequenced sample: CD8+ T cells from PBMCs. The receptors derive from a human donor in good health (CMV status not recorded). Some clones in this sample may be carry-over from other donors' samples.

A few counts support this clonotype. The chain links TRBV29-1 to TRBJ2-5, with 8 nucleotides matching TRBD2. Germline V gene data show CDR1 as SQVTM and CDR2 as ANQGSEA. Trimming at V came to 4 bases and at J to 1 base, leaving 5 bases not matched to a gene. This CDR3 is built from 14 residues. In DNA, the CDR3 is TGCAGCGTTGTCCCCGGACTAGCCCAAGAGACCCAGTACTTC. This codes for CSVVPGLAQETQYF.

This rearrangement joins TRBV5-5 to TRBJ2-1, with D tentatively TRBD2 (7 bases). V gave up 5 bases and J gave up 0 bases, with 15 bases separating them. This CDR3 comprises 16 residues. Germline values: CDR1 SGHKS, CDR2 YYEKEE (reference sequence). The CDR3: CASSLRGAFSYNEQFF. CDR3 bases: TGTGCCAGCAGTCTACGGGGGGCCTTCTCCTACAATGAGCAGTTCTTC.

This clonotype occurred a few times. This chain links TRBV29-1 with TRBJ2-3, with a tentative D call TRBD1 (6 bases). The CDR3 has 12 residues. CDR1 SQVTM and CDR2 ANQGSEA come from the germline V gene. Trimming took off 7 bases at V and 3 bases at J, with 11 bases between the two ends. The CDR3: CSAQQGTDTQYF. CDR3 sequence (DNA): TGCAGCGCTCAACAGGGAACAGATACGCAGTATTTT.

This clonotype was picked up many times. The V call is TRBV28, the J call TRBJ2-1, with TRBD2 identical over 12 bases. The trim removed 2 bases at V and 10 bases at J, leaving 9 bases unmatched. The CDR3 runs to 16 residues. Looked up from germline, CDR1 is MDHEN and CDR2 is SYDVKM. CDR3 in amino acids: CASSLTPSGGALEQFF. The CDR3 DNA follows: TGTGCCAGCAGTTTAACGCCTAGCGGGGGGGCCTTGGAGCAGTTCTTC.

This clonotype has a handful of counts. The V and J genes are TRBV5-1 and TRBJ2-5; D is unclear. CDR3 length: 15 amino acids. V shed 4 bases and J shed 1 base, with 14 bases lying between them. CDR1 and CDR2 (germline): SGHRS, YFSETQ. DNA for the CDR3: TGCGCCAGCAGCATCGGACCGGGCGTCCAAGAGACCCAGTACTTC. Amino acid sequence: CASSIGPGVQETQYF.

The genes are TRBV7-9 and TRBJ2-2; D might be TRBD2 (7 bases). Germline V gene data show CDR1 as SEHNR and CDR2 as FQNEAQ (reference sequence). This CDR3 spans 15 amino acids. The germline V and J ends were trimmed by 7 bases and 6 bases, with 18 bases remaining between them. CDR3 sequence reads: CASIGGKTGPGELFF. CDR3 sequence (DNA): TGTGCCAGCATCGGGGGGAAGACAGGCCCCGGGGAGCTGTTTTTT.

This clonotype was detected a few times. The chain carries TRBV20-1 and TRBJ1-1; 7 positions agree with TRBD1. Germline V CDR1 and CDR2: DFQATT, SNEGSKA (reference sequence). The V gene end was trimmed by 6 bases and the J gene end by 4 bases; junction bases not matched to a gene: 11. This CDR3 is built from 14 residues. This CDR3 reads CSAGQEVGGTEAFF. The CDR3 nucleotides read TGCAGTGCCGGACAGGAGGTCGGTGGCACTGAAGCTTTCTTT.

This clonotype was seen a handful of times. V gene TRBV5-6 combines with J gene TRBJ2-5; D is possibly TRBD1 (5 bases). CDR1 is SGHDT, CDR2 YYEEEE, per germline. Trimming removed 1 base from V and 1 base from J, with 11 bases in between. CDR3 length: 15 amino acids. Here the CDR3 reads CASSLRAGLQETQYF. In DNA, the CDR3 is TGTGCCAGCAGCTTGCGGGCAGGGCTCCAAGAGACCCAGTACTTC.

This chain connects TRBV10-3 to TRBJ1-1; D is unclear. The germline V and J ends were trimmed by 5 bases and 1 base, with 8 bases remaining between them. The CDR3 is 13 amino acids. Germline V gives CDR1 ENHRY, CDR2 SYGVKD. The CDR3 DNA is TGTGCCATCAGTAGCCTGGAGAACACTGAAGCTTTCTTT. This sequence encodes CAISSLENTEAFF.

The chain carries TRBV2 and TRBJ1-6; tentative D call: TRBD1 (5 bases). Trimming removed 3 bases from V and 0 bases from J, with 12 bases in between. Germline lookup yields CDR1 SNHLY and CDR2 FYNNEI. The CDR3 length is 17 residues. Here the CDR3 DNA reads TGTGCCAGCAGTGATACGGAGGGGAGCTCCTATAATTCACCCCTCCACTTT. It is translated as CASSDTEGSSYNSPLHF.

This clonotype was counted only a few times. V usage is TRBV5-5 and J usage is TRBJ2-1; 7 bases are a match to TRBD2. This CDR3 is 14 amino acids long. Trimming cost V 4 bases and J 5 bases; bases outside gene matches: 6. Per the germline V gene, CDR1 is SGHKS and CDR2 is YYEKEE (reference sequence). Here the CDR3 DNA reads TGTGCCAGCAGCCCCTGGACTAGTCACAATGAGCAGTTCTTC. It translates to CASSPWTSHNEQFF.

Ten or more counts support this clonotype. The DNA for the CDR3 is TGTGCCAGCAGCCGCCCCATACAGGACATGAACACTGAAGCTTTCTTT. This translates into CASSRPIQDMNTEAFF. This chain links TRBV12-3 or TRBV12-4 with TRBJ1-1, with D tentatively TRBD1 (5 bases). The V gene lost 6 bases and the J gene lost 0 bases, with 17 bases spanning the gap. CDR3 size: 16 residues.

The CDR3: CASSQDLGTTDTQYF. CDR3 in DNA: TGCGCCAGCAGCCAAGATTTGGGGACCACAGATACGCAGTATTTT. V usage is TRBV4-1 and J usage is TRBJ2-3; D is perhaps TRBD1 or TRBD2 (5 bases each). Trimming shortened V by 0 bases and J by 2 bases, and 9 bases separated the two germline ends. The germline V gene has CDR1 MGHRA and CDR2 YSYEKL. CDR3 size: 15 residues.

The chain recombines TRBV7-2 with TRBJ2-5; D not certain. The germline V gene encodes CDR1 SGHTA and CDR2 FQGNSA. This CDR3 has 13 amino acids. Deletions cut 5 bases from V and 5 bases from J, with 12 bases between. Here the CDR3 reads CASSLLTSETQYF. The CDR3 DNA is TGTGCCAGCAGCCTGCTAACAAGCGAGACCCAGTACTTC.

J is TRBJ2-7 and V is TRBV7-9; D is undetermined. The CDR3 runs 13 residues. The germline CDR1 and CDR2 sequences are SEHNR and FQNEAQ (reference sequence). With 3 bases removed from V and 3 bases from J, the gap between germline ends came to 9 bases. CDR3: CASSLPANYEQYF. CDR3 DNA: TGTGCCAGCAGCTTGCCAGCCAACTACGAGCAGTACTTC.

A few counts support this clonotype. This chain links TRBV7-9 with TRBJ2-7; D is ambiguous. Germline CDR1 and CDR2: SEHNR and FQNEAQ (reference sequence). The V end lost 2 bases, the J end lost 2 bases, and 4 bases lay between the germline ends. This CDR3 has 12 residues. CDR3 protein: CASSLMTYEQYF. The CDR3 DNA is TGTGCCAGCAGCTTAATGACCTACGAGCAGTACTTC. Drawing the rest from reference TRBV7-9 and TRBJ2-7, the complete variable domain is DTGVSQNPRHKITKRGQNVTFRCDPISEHNRLYWYRQTLGQGPEFLTYFQNEAQLEKSRLLSDRFSAERPKGSFSTLEIQRTEQGDSAMYLCASSLMTYEQYFGPGTRLTVT.

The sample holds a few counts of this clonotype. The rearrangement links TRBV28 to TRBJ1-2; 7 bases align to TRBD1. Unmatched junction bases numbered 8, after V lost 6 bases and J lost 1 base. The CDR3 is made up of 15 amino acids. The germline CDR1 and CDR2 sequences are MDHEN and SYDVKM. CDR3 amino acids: CASSPGAGGNYGYTF. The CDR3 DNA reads TGTGCCAGCAGCCCTGGGGCAGGGGGTAACTATGGCTACACCTTC.